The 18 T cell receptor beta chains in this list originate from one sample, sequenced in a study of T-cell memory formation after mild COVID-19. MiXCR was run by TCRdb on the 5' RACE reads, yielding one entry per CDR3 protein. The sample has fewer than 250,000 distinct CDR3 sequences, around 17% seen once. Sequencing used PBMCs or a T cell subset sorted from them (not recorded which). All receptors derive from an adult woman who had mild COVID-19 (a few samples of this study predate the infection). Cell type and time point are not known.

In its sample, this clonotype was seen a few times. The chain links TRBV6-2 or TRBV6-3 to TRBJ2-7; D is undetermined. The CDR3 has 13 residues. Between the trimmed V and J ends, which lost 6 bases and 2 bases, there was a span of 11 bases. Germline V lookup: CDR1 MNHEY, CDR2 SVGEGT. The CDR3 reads CASRDIPAYEQYF. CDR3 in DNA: TGTGCCAGCAGAGACATACCAGCCTACGAGCAGTACTTC.

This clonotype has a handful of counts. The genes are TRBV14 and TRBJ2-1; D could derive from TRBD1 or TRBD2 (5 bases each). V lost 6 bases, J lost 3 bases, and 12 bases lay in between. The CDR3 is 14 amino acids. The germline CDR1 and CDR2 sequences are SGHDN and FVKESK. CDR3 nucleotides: TGTGCCAGCAGGAAGAGAGGGGACTACAATGAGCAGTTCTTC. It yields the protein CASRKRGDYNEQFF. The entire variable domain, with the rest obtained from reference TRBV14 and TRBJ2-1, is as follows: EAGVTQFPSHSVIEKGQTVTLRCDPISGHDNLYWYRRVMGKEIKFLLHFVKESKQDESGMPNNRFLAERTGGTYSTLKVQPAELEDSGVYFCASRKRGDYNEQFFGPGTRLTVL.

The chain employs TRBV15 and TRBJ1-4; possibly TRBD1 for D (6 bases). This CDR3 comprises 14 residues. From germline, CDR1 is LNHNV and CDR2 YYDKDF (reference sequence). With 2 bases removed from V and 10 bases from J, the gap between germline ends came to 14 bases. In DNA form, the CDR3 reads TGTGCCACCAGCAGAACCCGGACAGACGGAAAACTGTTTTTT. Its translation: CATSRTRTDGKLFF.

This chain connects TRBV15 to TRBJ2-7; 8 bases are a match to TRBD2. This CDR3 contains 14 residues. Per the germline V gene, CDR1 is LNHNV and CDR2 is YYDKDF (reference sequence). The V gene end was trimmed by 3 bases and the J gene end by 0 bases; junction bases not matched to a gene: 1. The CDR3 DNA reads TGTGCCACCAGCAGGCTAGCGGGCTCCTACGAGCAGTACTTC. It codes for CATSRLAGSYEQYF.

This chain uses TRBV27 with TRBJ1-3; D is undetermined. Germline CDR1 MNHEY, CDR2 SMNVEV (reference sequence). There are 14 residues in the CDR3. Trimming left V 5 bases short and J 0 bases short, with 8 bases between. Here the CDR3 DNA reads TGTGCCAGCAGTAGATCGGGCTCTGGAAACACCATATATTTT. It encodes CASSRSGSGNTIYF.

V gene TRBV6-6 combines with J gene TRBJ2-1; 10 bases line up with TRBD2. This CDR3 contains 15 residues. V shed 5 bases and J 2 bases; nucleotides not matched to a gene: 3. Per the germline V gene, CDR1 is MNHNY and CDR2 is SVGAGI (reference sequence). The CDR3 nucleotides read TGTGCCAGCAGTCGTAGCGGGAGGCCCTACAATGAGCAGTTCTTC. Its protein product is CASSRSGRPYNEQFF.

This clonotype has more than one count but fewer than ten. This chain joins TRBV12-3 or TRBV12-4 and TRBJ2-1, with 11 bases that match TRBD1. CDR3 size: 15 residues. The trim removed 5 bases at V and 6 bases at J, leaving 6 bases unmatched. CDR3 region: CASSTGQGVVNEQFF. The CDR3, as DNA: TGTGCCAGCAGTACGGGACAGGGGGTAGTCAATGAGCAGTTCTTC.

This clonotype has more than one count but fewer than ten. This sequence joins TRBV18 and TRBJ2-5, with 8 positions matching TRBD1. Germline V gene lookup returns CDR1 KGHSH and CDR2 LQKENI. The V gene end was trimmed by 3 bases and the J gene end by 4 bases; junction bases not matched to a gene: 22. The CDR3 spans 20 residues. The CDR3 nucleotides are TGTGCCAGCTCACCGGACCCGCTCGGTCTTCAGGGGGCAAGGGGAGAGACCCAGTACTTC. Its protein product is CASSPDPLGLQGARGETQYF.

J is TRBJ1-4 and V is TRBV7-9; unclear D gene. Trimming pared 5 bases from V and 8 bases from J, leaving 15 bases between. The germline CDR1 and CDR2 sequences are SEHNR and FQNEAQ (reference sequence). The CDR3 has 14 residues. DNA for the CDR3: TGTGCCAGCAGCCTCAGTTTGGTGGAGGAAAAACTGTTTTTT. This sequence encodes CASSLSLVEEKLFF.

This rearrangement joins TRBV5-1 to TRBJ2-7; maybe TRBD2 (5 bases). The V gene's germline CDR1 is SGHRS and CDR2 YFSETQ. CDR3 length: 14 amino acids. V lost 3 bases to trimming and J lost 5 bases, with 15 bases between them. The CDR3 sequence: CASSSFEGSHEQYF. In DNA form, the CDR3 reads TGCGCCAGCAGCTCCTTCGAGGGTAGCCACGAGCAGTACTTC.

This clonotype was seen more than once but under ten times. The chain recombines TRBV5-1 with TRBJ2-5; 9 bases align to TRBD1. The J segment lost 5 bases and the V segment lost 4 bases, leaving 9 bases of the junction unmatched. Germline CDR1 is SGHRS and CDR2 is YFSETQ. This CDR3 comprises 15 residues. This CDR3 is CASSTLQGAEETQYF. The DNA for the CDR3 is TGCGCCAGCAGCACTTTACAGGGGGCTGAGGAGACCCAGTACTTC.

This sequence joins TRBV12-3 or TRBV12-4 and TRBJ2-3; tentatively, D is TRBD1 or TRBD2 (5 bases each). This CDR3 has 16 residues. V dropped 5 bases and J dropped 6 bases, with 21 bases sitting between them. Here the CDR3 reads CASSPWDRRLMDTQYF. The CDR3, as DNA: TGTGCCAGCAGTCCCTGGGACCGCCGATTAATGGATACGCAGTATTTT.

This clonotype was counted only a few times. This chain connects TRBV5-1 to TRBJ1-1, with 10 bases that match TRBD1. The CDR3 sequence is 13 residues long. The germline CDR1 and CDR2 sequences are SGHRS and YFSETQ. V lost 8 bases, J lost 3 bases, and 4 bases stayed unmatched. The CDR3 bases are TGCGCCAGTAAGGGACAGGGGTACACTGAAGCTTTCTTT. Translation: CASKGQGYTEAFF.

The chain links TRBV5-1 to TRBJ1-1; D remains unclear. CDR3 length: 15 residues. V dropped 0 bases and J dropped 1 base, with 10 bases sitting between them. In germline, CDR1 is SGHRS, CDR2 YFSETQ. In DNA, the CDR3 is TGCGCCAGCAGCTTGGGGGGTTGGGAGAACACTGAAGCTTTCTTT. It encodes CASSLGGWENTEAFF. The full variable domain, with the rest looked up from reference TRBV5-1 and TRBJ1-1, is KAGVTQTPRYLIKTRGQQVTLSCSPISGHRSVSWYQQTPGQGLQFLFEYFSETQRNKGNFPGRFSGRQFSNSRSEMNVSTLELGDSALYLCASSLGGWENTEAFFGQGTRLTVV.

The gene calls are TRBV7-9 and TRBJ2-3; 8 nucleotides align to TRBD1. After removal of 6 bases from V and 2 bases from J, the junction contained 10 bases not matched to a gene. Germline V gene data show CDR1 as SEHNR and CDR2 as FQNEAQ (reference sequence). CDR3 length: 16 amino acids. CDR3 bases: TGTGCCAGCAGACAAACCCGGACAGGGTACACAGATACGCAGTATTTT. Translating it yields CASRQTRTGYTDTQYF.

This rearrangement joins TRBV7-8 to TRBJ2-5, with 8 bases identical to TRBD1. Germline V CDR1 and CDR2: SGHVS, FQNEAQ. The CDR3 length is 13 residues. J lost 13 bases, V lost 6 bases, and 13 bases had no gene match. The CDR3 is CASSSPQGAPGYF. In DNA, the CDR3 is TGTGCCAGCAGTTCACCTCAGGGGGCCCCTGGGTACTTC.

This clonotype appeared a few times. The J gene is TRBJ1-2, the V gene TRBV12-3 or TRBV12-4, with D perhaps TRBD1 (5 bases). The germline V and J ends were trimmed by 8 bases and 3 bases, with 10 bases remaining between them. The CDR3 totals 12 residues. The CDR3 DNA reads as TGTGCCAGCCTCCAGGGCGACTATGGCTACACCTTC. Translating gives CASLQGDYGYTF.

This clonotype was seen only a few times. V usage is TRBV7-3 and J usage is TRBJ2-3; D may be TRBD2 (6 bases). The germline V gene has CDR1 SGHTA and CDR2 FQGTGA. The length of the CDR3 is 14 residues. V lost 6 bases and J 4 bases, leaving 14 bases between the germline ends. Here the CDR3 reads CASSFGSSADTQYF. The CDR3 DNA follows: TGTGCCAGCAGTTTCGGGAGCTCGGCAGATACGCAGTATTTT.